This T cell receptor beta chain was sequenced during a study of T-cell memory formation after mild COVID-19. Turning to the study itself: Among the donors, TCR clusters were largely specific to each donor.

The CDR3 runs to 14 residues. V lost 3 bases to trimming and J lost 3 bases; unmatched junction nucleotides: 7. Germline loops: CDR1 GTSNPN, CDR2 SVGIG (reference sequence). Study conclusions and caveats: Nothing confirmed that second-wave clones peaking on day 37 were specific for SARS-CoV-2. Day 15 to 85 contracting clones showed balanced CD4/CD8; later expanders leaned CD4+.

MiXCR, applied by TCRdb to the 5' RACE reads, yields one record per CDR3 protein. The sample carries fewer than 450,000 distinct CDR3 sequences, roughly a quarter recorded once. Comment on this clonotype: Its target is unknown.

The chain recombines TRBV30 with TRBJ1-2; TRBD1 aligns across 7 bases. Sample: PBMCs or a T cell subset sorted from them (not recorded which). The clonotype originates from an adult woman who had mild COVID-19 (a few samples of this study predate the infection). Cell type and time point are not known. The CDR3 coding sequence is TGTGCCTGGAGCATGGAGGGGGCTCACTATGGCTACACCTTC. It codes for CAWSMEGAHYGYTF.